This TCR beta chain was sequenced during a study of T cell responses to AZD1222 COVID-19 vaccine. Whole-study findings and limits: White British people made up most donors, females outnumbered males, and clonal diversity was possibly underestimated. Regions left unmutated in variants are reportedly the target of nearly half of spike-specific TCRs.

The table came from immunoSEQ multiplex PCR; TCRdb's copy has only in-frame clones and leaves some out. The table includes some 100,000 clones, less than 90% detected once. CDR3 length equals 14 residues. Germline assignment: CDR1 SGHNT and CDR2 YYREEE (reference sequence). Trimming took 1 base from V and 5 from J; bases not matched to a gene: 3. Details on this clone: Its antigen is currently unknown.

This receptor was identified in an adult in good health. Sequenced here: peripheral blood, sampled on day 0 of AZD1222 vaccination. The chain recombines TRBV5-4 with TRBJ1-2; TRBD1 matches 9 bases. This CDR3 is CASSLSTGGYGYTF. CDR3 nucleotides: TGTGCCAGCAGCTTGTCGACAGGGGGTTATGGCTACACCTTC.